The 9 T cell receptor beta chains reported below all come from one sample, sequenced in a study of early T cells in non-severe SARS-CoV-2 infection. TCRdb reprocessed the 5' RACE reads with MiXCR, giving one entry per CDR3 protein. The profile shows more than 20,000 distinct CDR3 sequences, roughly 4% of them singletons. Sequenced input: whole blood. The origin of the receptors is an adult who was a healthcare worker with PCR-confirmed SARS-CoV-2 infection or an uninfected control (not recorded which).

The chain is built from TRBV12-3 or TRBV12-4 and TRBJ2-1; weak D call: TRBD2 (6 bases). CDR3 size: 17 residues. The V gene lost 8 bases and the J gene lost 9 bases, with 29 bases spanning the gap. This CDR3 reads CASHPEMYAGTLLEQFF. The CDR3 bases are TGTGCCAGCCACCCGGAGATGTATGCGGGGACCCTACTTGAGCAGTTCTTC.

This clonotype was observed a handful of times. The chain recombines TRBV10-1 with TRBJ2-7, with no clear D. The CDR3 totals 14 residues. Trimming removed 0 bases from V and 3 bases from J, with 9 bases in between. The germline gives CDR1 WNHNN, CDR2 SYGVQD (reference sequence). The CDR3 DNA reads TGCGCCAGCAGTGAGTCGGGTAACTTCTACGAGCAGTACTTC. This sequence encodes CASSESGNFYEQYF.

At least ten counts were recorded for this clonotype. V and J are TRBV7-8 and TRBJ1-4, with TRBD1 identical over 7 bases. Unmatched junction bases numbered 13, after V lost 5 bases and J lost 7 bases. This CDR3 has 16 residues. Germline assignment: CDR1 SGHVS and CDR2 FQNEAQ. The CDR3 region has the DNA TGTGCCAGCAGCCTTATACCCCCAGGGGGAACTGAAAAACTGTTTTTT. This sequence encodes CASSLIPPGGTEKLFF.

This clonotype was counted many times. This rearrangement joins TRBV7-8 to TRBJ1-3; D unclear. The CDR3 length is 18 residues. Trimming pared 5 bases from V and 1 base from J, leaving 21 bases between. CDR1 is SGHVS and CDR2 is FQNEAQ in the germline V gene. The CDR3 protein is CASSPQRVQNKSGNTIYF. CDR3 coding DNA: TGTGCCAGCAGCCCGCAAAGGGTCCAGAACAAGTCTGGAAACACCATATATTTT.

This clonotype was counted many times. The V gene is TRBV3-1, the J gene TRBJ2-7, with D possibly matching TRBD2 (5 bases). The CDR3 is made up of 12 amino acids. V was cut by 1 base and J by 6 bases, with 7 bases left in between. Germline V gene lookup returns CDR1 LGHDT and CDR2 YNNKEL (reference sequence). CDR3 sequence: CASSQGRSEQYF. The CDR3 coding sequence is TGTGCCAGCAGCCAAGGGAGGAGCGAGCAGTACTTC.

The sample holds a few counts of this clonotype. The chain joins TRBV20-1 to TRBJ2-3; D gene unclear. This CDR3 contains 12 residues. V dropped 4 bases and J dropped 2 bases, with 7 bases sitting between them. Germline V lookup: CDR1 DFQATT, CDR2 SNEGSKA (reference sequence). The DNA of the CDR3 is TGCAGTGCTACCGAAGACACAGATACGCAGTATTTT. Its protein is CSATEDTDTQYF.

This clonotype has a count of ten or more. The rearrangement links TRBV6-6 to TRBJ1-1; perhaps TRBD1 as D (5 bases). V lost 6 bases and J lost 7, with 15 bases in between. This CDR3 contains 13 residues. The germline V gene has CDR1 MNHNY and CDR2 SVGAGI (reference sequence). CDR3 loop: CASRPDRGHEAFF. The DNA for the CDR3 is TGTGCCAGCAGGCCGGATCGGGGCCATGAAGCTTTCTTT.

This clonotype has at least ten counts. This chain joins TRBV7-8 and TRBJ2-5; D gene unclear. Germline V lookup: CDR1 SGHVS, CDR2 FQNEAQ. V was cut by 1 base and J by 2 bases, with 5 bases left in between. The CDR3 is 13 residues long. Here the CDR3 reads CASSLGVQETQYF. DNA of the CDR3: TGTGCCAGCAGCTTAGGCGTTCAAGAGACCCAGTACTTC.

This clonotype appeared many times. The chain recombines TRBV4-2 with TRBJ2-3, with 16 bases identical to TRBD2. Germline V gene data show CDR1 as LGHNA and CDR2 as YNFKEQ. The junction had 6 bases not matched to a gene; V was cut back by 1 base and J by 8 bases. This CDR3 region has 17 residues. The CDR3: CASSQAGLAGGPGTQYF. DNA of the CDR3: TGTGCCAGCAGCCAAGCGGGACTAGCGGGGGGGCCAGGTACGCAGTATTTT.